A selection of T cell receptor beta chains follows, all from one sample in a study of cytomegalovirus exposure and HLA in healthy donors. Clones were read by immunoSEQ multiplex PCR, and TCRdb kept only the in-frame ones, dropping some. The data show over 150,000 clones, with approximately 81% seen just once and around 0.37% held by the top ten. The sequenced material came from PBMCs. The receptors originated from a boy aged 2-15 years in good health and CMV-seronegative. Both conserved end residues are part of each CDR3. A D gene is named only where the DNA matches it firmly. The size entry is marked missing in some rows and otherwise reads once, few, many or a size class.

clone_size: .; cdr3_length: 11; j_call: TRBJ2-2; d_call: .; v_call: TRBV5-6; cdr3_aa: CASSGPGELFF; cdr3_nt: TGTGCCAGCAGCGGGCCCGGGGAGCTGTTTTTT
clone_size: .; cdr3_length: 16; j_call: TRBJ2-1; d_call: .; v_call: TRBV4-2; cdr3_aa: CASSQGGGYSYNEQFF; cdr3_nt: TGTGCCAGCAGCCAAGGAGGAGGTTACTCCTACAATGAGCAGTTCTTC
clone_size: .; cdr3_length: 15; j_call: TRBJ2-5; d_call: TRBD2; v_call: TRBV5-1; cdr3_aa: CASGTSGPPGETQYF; cdr3_nt: TGCGCCTCAGGGACTAGCGGCCCACCGGGGGAGACCCAGTACTTC
clone_size: .; cdr3_length: 12; j_call: TRBJ1-6; d_call: .; v_call: TRBV6-5; cdr3_aa: CAEPKTDSPLHF; cdr3_nt: TGTGCAGAACCGAAAACAGATTCACCCCTCCACTTT
clone_size: .; cdr3_length: 17; j_call: TRBJ2-3; d_call: TRBD2; v_call: TRBV5-1; cdr3_aa: CASSLGRTSGATDTQYF; cdr3_nt: TGCGCCAGCAGCTTGGGTCGGACTAGCGGAGCCACAGATACGCAGTATTTT
clone_size: .; cdr3_length: 17; j_call: TRBJ2-6; d_call: .; v_call: TRBV7-9; cdr3_aa: CASSSRGIGSGANVLTF; cdr3_nt: TGTGCCAGCAGCTCCAGGGGCATCGGCTCTGGGGCCAACGTCCTGACTTTC
clone_size: .; cdr3_length: 14; j_call: TRBJ1-1; d_call: .; v_call: TRBV7-9; cdr3_aa: CASSPGRPDTEAFF; cdr3_nt: TGTGCCAGCAGCCCAGGCCGGCCCGACACTGAAGCTTTCTTT
clone_size: .; cdr3_length: 16; j_call: TRBJ1-5; d_call: .; v_call: TRBV28; cdr3_aa: CASSRASGVRNQPQHF; cdr3_nt: TGTGCCAGCAGTCGCGCCTCAGGGGTGCGCAATCAGCCCCAGCATTTT
clone_size: .; cdr3_length: 22; j_call: TRBJ2-3; d_call: TRBD2; v_call: TRBV28; cdr3_aa: CASSGTNPGLAGEFTITDTQYF; cdr3_nt: TGTGCCAGCAGTGGCACTAACCCGGGACTAGCGGGAGAATTCACCATCACAGATACGCAGTATTTT
clone_size: .; cdr3_length: 14; j_call: TRBJ1-1; d_call: .; v_call: TRBV11-2; cdr3_aa: CASSLGAPNTEAFF; cdr3_nt: TGTGCCAGCAGCTTAGGGGCGCCGAACACTGAAGCTTTCTTT
clone_size: .; cdr3_length: 18; j_call: TRBJ2-7; d_call: TRBD2; v_call: TRBV15; cdr3_aa: CATSRGRGVLREFNEQYF; cdr3_nt: TGTGCCACCAGCAGAGGCCGCGGGGTCCTGCGGGAGTTCAACGAGCAGTACTTC
clone_size: .; cdr3_length: 16; j_call: TRBJ2-3; d_call: TRBD2; v_call: TRBV5-6; cdr3_aa: CASSLVAGGLTDTQYF; cdr3_nt: TGTGCCAGCAGCTTGGTCGCGGGAGGGCTCACAGATACGCAGTATTTT
clone_size: .; cdr3_length: 14; j_call: TRBJ2-1; d_call: TRBD2; v_call: TRBV4-1; cdr3_aa: CASNREVTYNEQFF; cdr3_nt: TGCGCCAGCAACCGGGAGGTGACCTACAATGAGCAGTTCTTC
clone_size: .; cdr3_length: 15; j_call: TRBJ1-3; d_call: .; v_call: TRBV5-1; cdr3_aa: CASSLAGTSGNTIYF; cdr3_nt: TGCGCCAGCAGCTTGGCCGGGACAAGTGGAAACACCATATATTTT
clone_size: .; cdr3_length: 15; j_call: TRBJ2-5; d_call: .; v_call: TRBV28; cdr3_aa: CASSLPLGQQETQYF; cdr3_nt: TGTGCCAGCAGTTTACCCCTGGGGCAGCAAGAGACCCAGTACTTC
clone_size: .; cdr3_length: 14; j_call: TRBJ1-2; d_call: TRBD1; v_call: TRBV6-1; cdr3_aa: CASRLDRASYGYTF; cdr3_nt: TGTGCCAGCAGATTGGACAGGGCGAGCTATGGCTACACCTTC
clone_size: .; cdr3_length: 15; j_call: TRBJ2-3; d_call: TRBD1; v_call: TRBV5-1; cdr3_aa: CASSSAPQGADTQYF; cdr3_nt: TGCGCCAGCAGCTCGGCACCACAGGGGGCAGATACGCAGTATTTT
clone_size: .; cdr3_length: 14; j_call: TRBJ2-7; d_call: .; v_call: TRBV7-9; cdr3_aa: CASSLGAGSYEQYF; cdr3_nt: TGTGCCAGCAGCTTAGGGGCGGGAAGCTACGAGCAGTACTTC
clone_size: .; cdr3_length: 11; j_call: TRBJ1-2; d_call: TRBD1; v_call: TRBV29-1; cdr3_aa: CSVRDRDRYTF; cdr3_nt: TGCAGCGTACGGGACAGGGATCGCTACACCTTC
clone_size: .; cdr3_length: 15; j_call: TRBJ2-3; d_call: TRBD1; v_call: TRBV27; cdr3_aa: CASTERQGARDTQYF; cdr3_nt: TGTGCCAGCACCGAAAGACAGGGGGCCAGGGATACGCAGTATTTT
clone_size: .; cdr3_length: 15; j_call: TRBJ2-2; d_call: TRBD2; v_call: TRBV2; cdr3_aa: CASKMNSGKAGELFF; cdr3_nt: TGTGCCAGCAAAATGAATAGCGGGAAGGCCGGGGAGCTGTTTTTT
clone_size: few; cdr3_length: 15; j_call: TRBJ1-1; d_call: .; v_call: TRBV19; cdr3_aa: CASSITREGSTEAFF; cdr3_nt: TGTGCCAGTAGTATAACCCGAGAGGGTAGCACTGAAGCTTTCTTT